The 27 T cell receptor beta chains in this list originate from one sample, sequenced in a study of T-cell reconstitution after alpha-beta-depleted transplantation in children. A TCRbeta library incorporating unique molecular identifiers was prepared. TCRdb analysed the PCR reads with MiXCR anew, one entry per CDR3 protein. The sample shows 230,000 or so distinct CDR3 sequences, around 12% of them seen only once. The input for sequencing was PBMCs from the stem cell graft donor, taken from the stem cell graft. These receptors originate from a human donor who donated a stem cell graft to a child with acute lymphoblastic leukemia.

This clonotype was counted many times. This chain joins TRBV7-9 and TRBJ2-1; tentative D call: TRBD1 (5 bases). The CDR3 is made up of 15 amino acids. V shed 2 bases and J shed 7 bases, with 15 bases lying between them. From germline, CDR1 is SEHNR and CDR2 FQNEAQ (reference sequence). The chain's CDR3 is CASSLRQGRSNEQFF. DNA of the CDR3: TGTGCCAGCAGCTTACGGCAGGGCCGCTCGAATGAGCAGTTCTTC. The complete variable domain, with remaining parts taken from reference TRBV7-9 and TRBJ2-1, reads DTGVSQNPRHKITKRGQNVTFRCDPISEHNRLYWYRQTLGQGPEFLTYFQNEAQLEKSRLLSDRFSAERPKGSFSTLEIQRTEQGDSAMYLCASSLRQGRSNEQFFGPGTRLTVL.

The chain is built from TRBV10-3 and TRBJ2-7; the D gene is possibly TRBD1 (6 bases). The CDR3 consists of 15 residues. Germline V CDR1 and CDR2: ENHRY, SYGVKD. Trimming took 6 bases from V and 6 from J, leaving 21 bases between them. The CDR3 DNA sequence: TGTGCCATCAGGATGCAAGGGAGAGGGGGTTCCGAGCAGTACTTC. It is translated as CAIRMQGRGGSEQYF.

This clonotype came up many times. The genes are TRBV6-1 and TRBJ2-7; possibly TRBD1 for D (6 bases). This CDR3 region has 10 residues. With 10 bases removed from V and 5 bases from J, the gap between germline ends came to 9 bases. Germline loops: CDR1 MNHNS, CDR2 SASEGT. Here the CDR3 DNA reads TGTGCCACCGACAGGAACGAGCAGTACTTC. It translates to CATDRNEQYF.

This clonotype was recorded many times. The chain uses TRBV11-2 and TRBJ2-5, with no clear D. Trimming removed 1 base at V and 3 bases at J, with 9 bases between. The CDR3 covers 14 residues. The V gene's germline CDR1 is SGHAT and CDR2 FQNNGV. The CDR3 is CASSLGNGKETQYF. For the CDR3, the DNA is TGTGCCAGCAGCTTAGGCAATGGGAAAGAGACCCAGTACTTC.

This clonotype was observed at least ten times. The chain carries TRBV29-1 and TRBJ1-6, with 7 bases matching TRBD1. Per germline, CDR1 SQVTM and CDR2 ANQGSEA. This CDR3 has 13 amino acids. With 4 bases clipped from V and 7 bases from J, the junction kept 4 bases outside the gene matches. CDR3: CSVGSTGNSPLHF. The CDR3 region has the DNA TGCAGCGTTGGTTCGACAGGGAATTCACCCCTCCACTTT.

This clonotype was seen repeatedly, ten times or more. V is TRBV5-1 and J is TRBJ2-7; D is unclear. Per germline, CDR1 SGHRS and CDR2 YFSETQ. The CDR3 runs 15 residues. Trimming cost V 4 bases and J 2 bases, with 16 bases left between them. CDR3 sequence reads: CASSPLSTAAYEQYF. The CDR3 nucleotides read TGCGCCAGCAGCCCCCTTTCTACGGCGGCCTACGAGCAGTACTTC.

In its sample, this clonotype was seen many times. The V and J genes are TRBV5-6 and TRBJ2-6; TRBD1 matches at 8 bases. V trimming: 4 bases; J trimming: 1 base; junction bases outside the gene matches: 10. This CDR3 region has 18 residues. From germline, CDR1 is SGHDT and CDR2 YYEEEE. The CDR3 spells CASSLGQGYFSGANVLTF. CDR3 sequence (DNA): TGTGCCAGCAGCCTAGGACAGGGTTATTTTTCTGGGGCCAACGTCCTGACTTTC.

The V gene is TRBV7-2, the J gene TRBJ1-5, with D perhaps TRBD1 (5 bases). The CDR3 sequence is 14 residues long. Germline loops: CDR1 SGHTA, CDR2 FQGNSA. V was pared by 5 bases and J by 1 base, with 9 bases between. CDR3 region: CASSMGPSNQPQHF. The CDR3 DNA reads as TGTGCCAGCAGCATGGGGCCCAGCAATCAGCCCCAGCATTTT.

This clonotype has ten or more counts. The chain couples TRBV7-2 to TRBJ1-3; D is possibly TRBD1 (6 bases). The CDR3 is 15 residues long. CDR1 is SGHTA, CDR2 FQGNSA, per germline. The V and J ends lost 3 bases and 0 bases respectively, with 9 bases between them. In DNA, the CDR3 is TGTGCCAGCAGCTTCAGGACAGTCTCTGGAAACACCATATATTTT. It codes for CASSFRTVSGNTIYF.

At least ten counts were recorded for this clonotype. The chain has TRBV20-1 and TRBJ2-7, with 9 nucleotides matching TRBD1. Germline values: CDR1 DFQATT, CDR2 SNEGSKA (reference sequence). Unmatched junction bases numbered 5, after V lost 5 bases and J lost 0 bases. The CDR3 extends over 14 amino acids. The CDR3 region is CSALRTGVSYEQYF. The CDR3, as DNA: TGCAGTGCTTTGAGGACAGGGGTCTCCTACGAGCAGTACTTC.

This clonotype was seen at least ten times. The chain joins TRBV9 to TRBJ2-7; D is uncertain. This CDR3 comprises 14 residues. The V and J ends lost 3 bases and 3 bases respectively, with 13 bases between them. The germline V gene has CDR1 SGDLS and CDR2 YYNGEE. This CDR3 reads CASSATSTDYEQYF. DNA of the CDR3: TGTGCCAGCAGCGCCACTTCGACCGACTACGAGCAGTACTTC.

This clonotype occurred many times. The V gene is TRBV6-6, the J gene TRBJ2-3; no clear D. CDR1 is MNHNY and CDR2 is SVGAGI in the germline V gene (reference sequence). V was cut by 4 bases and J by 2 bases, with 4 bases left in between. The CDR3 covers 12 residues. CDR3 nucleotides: TGTGCCAGCAGTTCTTACACAGATACGCAGTATTTT. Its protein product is CASSSYTDTQYF.

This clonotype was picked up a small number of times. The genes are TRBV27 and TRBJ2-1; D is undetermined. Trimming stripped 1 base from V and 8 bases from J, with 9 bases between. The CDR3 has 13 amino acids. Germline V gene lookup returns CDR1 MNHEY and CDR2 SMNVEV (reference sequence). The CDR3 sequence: CASSLYVSDEQFF. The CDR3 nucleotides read TGTGCCAGCAGTTTATACGTGAGCGATGAGCAGTTCTTC.

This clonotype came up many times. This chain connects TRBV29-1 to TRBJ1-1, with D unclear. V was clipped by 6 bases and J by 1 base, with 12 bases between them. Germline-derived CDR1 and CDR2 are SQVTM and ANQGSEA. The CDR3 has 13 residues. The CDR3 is CSVAPGANTEAFF. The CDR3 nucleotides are TGCAGCGTGGCCCCTGGTGCGAACACTGAAGCTTTCTTT.

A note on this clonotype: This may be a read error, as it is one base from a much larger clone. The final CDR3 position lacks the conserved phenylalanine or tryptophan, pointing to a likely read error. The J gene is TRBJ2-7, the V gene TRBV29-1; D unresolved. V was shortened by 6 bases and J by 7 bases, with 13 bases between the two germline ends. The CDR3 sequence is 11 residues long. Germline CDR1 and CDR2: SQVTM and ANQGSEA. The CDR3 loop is CSVSSLGEQYL. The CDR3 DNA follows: TGCAGCGTGTCTTCCTTGGGAGAGCAGTACTTA.

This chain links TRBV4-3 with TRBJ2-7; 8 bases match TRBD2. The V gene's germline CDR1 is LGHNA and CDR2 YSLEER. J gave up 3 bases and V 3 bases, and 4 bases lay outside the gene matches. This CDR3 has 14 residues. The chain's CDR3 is CASSQGAGVYEQYF. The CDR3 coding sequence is TGCGCCAGCAGCCAGGGAGCGGGAGTCTACGAGCAGTACTTC.

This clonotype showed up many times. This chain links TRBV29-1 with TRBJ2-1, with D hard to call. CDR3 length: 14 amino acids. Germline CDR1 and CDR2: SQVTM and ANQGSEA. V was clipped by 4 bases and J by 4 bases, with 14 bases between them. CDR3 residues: CSVVEAEGYNEQFF. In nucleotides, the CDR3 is TGCAGCGTTGTAGAGGCAGAAGGGTACAATGAGCAGTTCTTC.

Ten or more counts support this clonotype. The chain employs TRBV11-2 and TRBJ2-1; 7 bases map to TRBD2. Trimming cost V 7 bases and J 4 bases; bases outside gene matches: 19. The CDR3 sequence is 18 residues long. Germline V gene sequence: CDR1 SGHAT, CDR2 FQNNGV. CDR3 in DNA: TGTGCCAGCAACAAAGGTTCGGTCGGCGGGAGCCCTTACAATGAGCAGTTCTTC. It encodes CASNKGSVGGSPYNEQFF. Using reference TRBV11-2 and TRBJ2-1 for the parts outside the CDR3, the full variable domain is EAGVAQSPRYKIIEKRQSVAFWCNPISGHATLYWYQQILGQGPKLLIQFQNNGVVDDSQLPKDRFSAERLKGVDSTLKIQPAKLEDSAVYLCASNKGSVGGSPYNEQFFGPGTRLTVL.

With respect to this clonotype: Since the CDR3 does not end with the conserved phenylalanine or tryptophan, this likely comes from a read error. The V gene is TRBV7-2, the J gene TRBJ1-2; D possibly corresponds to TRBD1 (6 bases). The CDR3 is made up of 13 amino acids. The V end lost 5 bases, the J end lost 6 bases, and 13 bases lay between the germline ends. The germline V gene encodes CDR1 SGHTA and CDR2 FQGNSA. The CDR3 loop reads CASSPRTAHGYTL. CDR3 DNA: TGTGCCAGCAGCCCAAGGACAGCACATGGCTACACCTTG.

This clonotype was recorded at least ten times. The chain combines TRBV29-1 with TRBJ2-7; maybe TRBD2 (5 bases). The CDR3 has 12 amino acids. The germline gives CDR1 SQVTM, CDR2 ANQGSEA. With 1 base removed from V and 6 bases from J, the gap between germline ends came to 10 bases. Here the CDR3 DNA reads TGCAGCGTTGAAGGGCTAGCTAGCGAGCAGTACTTC. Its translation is CSVEGLASEQYF.

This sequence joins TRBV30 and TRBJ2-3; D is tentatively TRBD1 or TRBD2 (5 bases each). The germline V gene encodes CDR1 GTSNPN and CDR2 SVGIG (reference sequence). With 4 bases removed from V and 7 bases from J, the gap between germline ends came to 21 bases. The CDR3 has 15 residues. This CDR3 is CAWTLIGARVNTQYF. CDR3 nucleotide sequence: TGTGCCTGGACCCTGATCGGGGCGAGGGTAAATACGCAGTATTTT.

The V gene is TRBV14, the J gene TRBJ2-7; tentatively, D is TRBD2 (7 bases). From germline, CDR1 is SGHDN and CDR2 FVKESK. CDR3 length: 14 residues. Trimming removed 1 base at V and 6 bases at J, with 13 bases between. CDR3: CASSQVQGGGEQYF. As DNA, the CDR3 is TGTGCCAGCAGCCAAGTGCAAGGGGGGGGCGAGCAGTACTTC.

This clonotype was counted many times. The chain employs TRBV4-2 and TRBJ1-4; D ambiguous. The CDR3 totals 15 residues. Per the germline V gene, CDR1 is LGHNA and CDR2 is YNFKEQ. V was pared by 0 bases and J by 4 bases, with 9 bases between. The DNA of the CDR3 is TGTGCCAGCAGCCAAGATCTACGGAATAATGAAAAACTGTTTTTT. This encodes CASSQDLRNNEKLFF.

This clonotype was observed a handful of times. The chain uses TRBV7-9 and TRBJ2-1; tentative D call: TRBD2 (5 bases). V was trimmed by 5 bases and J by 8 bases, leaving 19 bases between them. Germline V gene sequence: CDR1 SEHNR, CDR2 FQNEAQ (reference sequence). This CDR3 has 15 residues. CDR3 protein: CASSRSALGIDEQFF. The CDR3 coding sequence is TGTGCCAGCAGCCGTAGCGCGTTGGGAATCGATGAGCAGTTCTTC. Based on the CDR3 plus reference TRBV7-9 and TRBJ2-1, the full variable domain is DTGVSQNPRHKITKRGQNVTFRCDPISEHNRLYWYRQTLGQGPEFLTYFQNEAQLEKSRLLSDRFSAERPKGSFSTLEIQRTEQGDSAMYLCASSRSALGIDEQFFGPGTRLTVL.

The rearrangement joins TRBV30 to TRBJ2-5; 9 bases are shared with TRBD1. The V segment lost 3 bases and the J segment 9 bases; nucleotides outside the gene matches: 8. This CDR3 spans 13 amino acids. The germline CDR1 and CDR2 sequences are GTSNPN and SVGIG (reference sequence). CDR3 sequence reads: CAWRGSGQGAQYF. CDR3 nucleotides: TGTGCCTGGAGGGGTTCGGGACAGGGAGCCCAGTACTTC.

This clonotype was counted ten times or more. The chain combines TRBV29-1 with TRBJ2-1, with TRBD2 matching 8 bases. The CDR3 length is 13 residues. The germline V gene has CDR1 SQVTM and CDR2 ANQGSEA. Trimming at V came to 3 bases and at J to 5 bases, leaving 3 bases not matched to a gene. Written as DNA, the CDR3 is TGCAGCGTTGACGGGAGGGTCAACAATGAGCAGTTCTTC. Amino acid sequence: CSVDGRVNNEQFF.

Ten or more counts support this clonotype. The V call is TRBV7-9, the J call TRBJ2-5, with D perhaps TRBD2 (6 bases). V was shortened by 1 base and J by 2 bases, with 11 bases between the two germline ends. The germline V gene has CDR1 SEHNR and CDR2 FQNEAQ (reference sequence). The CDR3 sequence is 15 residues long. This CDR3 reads CASSLVLGGQETQYF. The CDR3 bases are TGTGCCAGCAGCTTAGTGCTCGGGGGACAAGAGACCCAGTACTTC.